Following are 17 T cell receptor beta chains from one sample sequenced in a study of CD8 T cells in ankylosing spondylitis listed by TCRdb under 2017. Libraries were prepared through 5' RACE. Sequencing was performed on an Illumina HiSeq 2500. Clones were called with MiXCR by TCRdb after fastp trimmed the public reads at Q25, and only in-frame beta chains were retained. Under each unique CDR3 protein, matching rows form one entry showing the most common genes and DNA. For this sample there are about 340,000 distinct CDR3 sequences; roughly 14% appear just once. The ten largest clones capture around 1% of the sample. Sequences were obtained from blood, either unsorted or a sorted T cell fraction (not recorded which). The receptors come from a male donor with ankylosing spondylitis or in good health (not recorded which).

Only a few counts were recorded for this clonotype. This chain uses TRBV11-2 with TRBJ2-1; no firm D call. Trimming cost V 7 bases and J 1 base, with 14 bases left between them. Per germline, CDR1 SGHAT and CDR2 FQNNGV. This CDR3 is built from 15 residues. Here the CDR3 reads CASKLTVWSYNEQFF. The CDR3 DNA reads as TGTGCCAGCAAACTAACGGTGTGGTCCTACAATGAGCAGTTCTTC.

The chain carries TRBV7-2 and TRBJ1-6; D unresolved. V lost 2 bases, J lost 6 bases, and 11 bases lay in between. In germline, CDR1 is SGHTA, CDR2 FQGNSA. This CDR3 is built from 15 residues. CDR3 sequence reads: CASSLNAGVNSPLHF. As DNA, the CDR3 is TGTGCCAGCAGCTTAAATGCTGGGGTTAATTCACCCCTCCACTTT.

This clonotype has a handful of counts. This chain connects TRBV15 to TRBJ2-2; D possibly uses TRBD1 or TRBD2 (5 bases each). Trimming pared 6 bases from V and 5 bases from J, leaving 13 bases between. Germline values: CDR1 LNHNV, CDR2 YYDKDF (reference sequence). The CDR3 length is 14 residues. CDR3: CATRPRGMTGELFF. CDR3 DNA sequence: TGTGCCACCAGACCACGGGGCATGACCGGGGAGCTGTTTTTT. Drawing the rest from reference TRBV15 and TRBJ2-2, the complete variable domain is DAMVIQNPRYQVTQFGKPVTLSCSQTLNHNVMYWYQQKSSQAPKLLFHYYDKDFNNEADTPDNFQSRRPNTSFCFLDIRSPGLGDTAMYLCATRPRGMTGELFFGEGSRLTVL.

This chain uses TRBV29-1 with TRBJ2-1, with 12 bases fitting TRBD2. CDR3 length equals 14 residues. Trimming took 7 bases from V and 7 from J; bases not matched to a gene: 8. Looked up from germline, CDR1 is SQVTM and CDR2 is ANQGSEA. Here the CDR3 DNA reads TGCAGCGGCATGAAGACTAGCGGGGGTAATGAGCAGTTCTTC. Its translation: CSGMKTSGGNEQFF.

The chain joins TRBV5-1 to TRBJ2-5; 8 bases align to TRBD1. Germline CDR1 reads SGHRS; CDR2 reads YFSETQ. V was pared by 1 base and J by 5 bases, with 4 bases of the junction left unmatched. This CDR3 spans 14 amino acids. CDR3 residues: CASSLRRTGETQYF. CDR3 nucleotide sequence: TGCGCCAGCAGCTTGCGTCGGACAGGGGAGACCCAGTACTTC.

The chain employs TRBV10-1 and TRBJ2-7; D is unclear. V was clipped by 10 bases and J by 9 bases, with 19 bases between them. This CDR3 spans 12 amino acids. Germline CDR1 and CDR2: WNHNN and SYGVQD (reference sequence). Here the CDR3 DNA reads TGCGCCACCTCGACAAGCCCCTTGGGGCAGTACTTC. Translated: CATSTSPLGQYF.

This clonotype was seen a few times. This chain links TRBV2 with TRBJ2-2, with D unclear. The germline V and J ends were trimmed by 6 bases and 2 bases, with 10 bases remaining between them. Germline V CDR1 and CDR2: SNHLY, FYNNEI. The length of the CDR3 is 14 residues. CDR3 amino acids: CASSVSLNTGELFF. The CDR3, as DNA: TGTGCCAGCAGCGTAAGCTTAAACACCGGGGAGCTGTTTTTT. The full variable domain, its missing parts supplied by reference TRBV2 and TRBJ2-2, is EPEVTQTPSHQVTQMGQEVILRCVPISNHLYFYWYRQILGQKVEFLVSFYNNEISEKSEIFDDQFSVERPDGSNFTLKIRSTKLEDSAMYFCASSVSLNTGELFFGEGSRLTVL.

This chain links TRBV6-2 or TRBV6-3 with TRBJ2-7; unclear D gene. The CDR3 contains 18 residues. V was shortened by 0 bases and J by 0 bases, with 18 bases between the two germline ends. CDR1 MNHEY and CDR2 SVGEGT come from the germline V gene. CDR3 sequence reads: CASSYSKMSQAFSYEQYF. CDR3 coding DNA: TGTGCCAGCAGTTACTCGAAGATGAGCCAGGCGTTCTCCTACGAGCAGTACTTC.

The chain links TRBV28 to TRBJ2-5; D unclear. V was clipped by 8 bases and J by 2 bases, with 15 bases between them. The germline CDR1 and CDR2 sequences are MDHEN and SYDVKM. The CDR3 runs 14 residues. For the CDR3, the DNA is TGTGCCAGCGGCCCTCCCTCCTTTCAAGAGACCCAGTACTTC. Its protein is CASGPPSFQETQYF.

The chain is built from TRBV20-1 and TRBJ2-7; D could derive from TRBD1 or TRBD2 (6 bases each). Germline CDR1 and CDR2: DFQATT and SNEGSKA (reference sequence). The CDR3 is 11 amino acids. V lost 5 bases and J 4 bases, leaving 9 bases between the germline ends. The CDR3 DNA reads as TGCAGTGCTCGGGGGCAGTACGAGCAGTACTTC. This codes for CSARGQYEQYF.

The rearrangement uses TRBV19 and TRBJ2-2, with D perhaps TRBD2 (6 bases). The CDR3 has 15 amino acids. Trimming removed 3 bases at V and 2 bases at J, with 10 bases between. Germline assignment: CDR1 LNHDA and CDR2 SQIVND (reference sequence). DNA of the CDR3: TGTGCCAGTAGTATTCGGGGGTTTAACACCGGGGAGCTGTTTTTT. It encodes CASSIRGFNTGELFF. Full variable domain (missing parts from reference TRBV19 and TRBJ2-2): DGGITQSPKYLFRKEGQNVTLSCEQNLNHDAMYWYRQDPGQGLRLIYYSQIVNDFQKGDIAEGYSVSREKKESFPLTVTSAQKNPTAFYLCASSIRGFNTGELFFGEGSRLTVL.

V is TRBV5-1 and J is TRBJ1-6, with D maybe TRBD1 (5 bases). The CDR3 sequence is 13 residues long. The V gene's germline CDR1 is SGHRS and CDR2 YFSETQ. V shed 2 bases and J shed 10 bases, with 10 bases lying between them. The CDR3 spells CASSLQGESPLHF. CDR3 bases: TGCGCCAGCAGCTTACAAGGGGAATCACCCCTCCACTTT. Full variable domain (rest looked up from reference TRBV5-1 and TRBJ1-6): KAGVTQTPRYLIKTRGQQVTLSCSPISGHRSVSWYQQTPGQGLQFLFEYFSETQRNKGNFPGRFSGRQFSNSRSEMNVSTLELGDSALYLCASSLQGESPLHFGNGTRLTVT.

This clonotype was recorded at least ten times. The genes are TRBV5-1 and TRBJ2-1; 7 nucleotides agree with TRBD1. J gave up 1 base and V 7 bases, and 5 bases lay outside the gene matches. CDR1 and CDR2 from the germline V gene are SGHRS and YFSETQ. CDR3 size: 14 residues. The CDR3 coding sequence is TGCGCCAGCGACTCGGGACAGTCCTACAATGAGCAGTTCTTC. Its translation: CASDSGQSYNEQFF.

This clonotype appeared many times. This rearrangement joins TRBV25-1 to TRBJ2-1; 9 nucleotides align to TRBD1. Germline values: CDR1 MGHDK, CDR2 SYGVNS. The trim removed 3 bases at V and 11 bases at J, leaving 14 bases unmatched. The CDR3 sequence is 16 residues long. CDR3 in amino acids: CASSDARDRVLRKQFF. Here the CDR3 DNA reads TGTGCCAGCAGTGATGCCCGGGACAGGGTTCTGAGGAAGCAGTTCTTC. The full variable domain, rest sourced from reference TRBV25-1 and TRBJ2-1, is EADIYQTPRYLVIGTGKKITLECSQTMGHDKMYWYQQDPGMELHLIHYSYGVNSTEKGDLSSESTVSRIRTEHFPLTLESARPSHTSQYLCASSDARDRVLRKQFFGPGTRLTVL.

This clonotype was observed a few times. This chain links TRBV2 with TRBJ2-3, with D tentatively TRBD1 or TRBD2 (6 bases each). Trimming pared 7 bases from V and 2 bases from J, leaving 13 bases between. CDR3 length: 14 amino acids. Germline assignment: CDR1 SNHLY and CDR2 FYNNEI. This CDR3 is CASMGAGLTDTQYF. CDR3 coding DNA: TGTGCCAGCATGGGGGCGGGACTCACAGATACGCAGTATTTT.

The chain is built from TRBV11-2 and TRBJ2-2; D gene uncertain. The V end was cut by 0 bases, the J end by 4 bases, with 3 bases between. This CDR3 region has 13 residues. CDR1 and CDR2 (germline): SGHAT, FQNNGV. Here the CDR3 reads CASSLDLTGELFF. The CDR3 DNA sequence: TGTGCCAGCAGCTTAGACCTCACCGGGGAGCTGTTTTTT.

V is TRBV30 and J is TRBJ2-7, with D unclear. The CDR3 loop spans 11 amino acids. The V end was cut by 6 bases, the J end by 4 bases, with 10 bases between. Germline V gene sequence: CDR1 GTSNPN, CDR2 SVGIG (reference sequence). The CDR3 nucleotides read TGTGCCTGTACAGACACATACGAGCAGTACTTC. Protein product: CACTDTYEQYF.